The entry below describes one TCR beta chain. Its target is not known. The source of the sample is a study of T-cell memory formation after mild COVID-19. Study results and limitations: Second-wave clones that peaked on day 37 lacked confirmed SARS-CoV-2 specificity.

TCRdb passed the 5' RACE reads through MiXCR, listing each CDR3 protein once. The sample has almost 45,000 distinct CDR3 sequences, about 6.3% seen once; the top ten hold roughly 0.79%. The CDR3 is 13 amino acids. The V and J ends lost 0 bases and 8 bases respectively, with 11 bases between them. Germline lookup yields CDR1 SGHKS and CDR2 YYEKEE (reference sequence). The receptor's source is an adult who had mild COVID-19 (a few samples of this study predate the infection). Cell type and time point are not known. The sample taken for sequencing was PBMCs or a T cell subset sorted from them (not recorded which). The chain is built from TRBV5-5 and TRBJ1-2, with D possibly being TRBD1 (5 bases). The CDR3 loop reads CASSLVQGLGYTF. The CDR3 DNA follows: TGTGCCAGCAGCTTGGTGCAGGGACTCGGCTACACCTTC.